The T cell receptor (beta chain) under discussion was sequenced for a study of blood T cell repertoires in COVID-19. The V and J ends lost 0 bases and 4 bases, in that order; junction bases with no gene match: 0. Germline CDR1 is SGHRS and CDR2 is YFSETQ. The CDR3 loop spans 15 amino acids. Clones were sequenced by immunoSEQ multiplex PCR, and TCRdb holds only the in-frame ones, with some missing. This table has roughly 250,000 clones, 80% to 95% appearing once. V and J are TRBV5-1 and TRBJ2-5; TRBD2 agrees at 13 bases. The sequenced sample was PBMCs or T cells enriched from blood (not recorded which). This clonotype originated in a woman under 30 who had recovered from COVID-19. The DNA of the CDR3 is TGCGCCAGCAGCTTGGGACTAGCGGGAGGAGAGACCCAGTACTTC. Amino acids: CASSLGLAGGETQYF.